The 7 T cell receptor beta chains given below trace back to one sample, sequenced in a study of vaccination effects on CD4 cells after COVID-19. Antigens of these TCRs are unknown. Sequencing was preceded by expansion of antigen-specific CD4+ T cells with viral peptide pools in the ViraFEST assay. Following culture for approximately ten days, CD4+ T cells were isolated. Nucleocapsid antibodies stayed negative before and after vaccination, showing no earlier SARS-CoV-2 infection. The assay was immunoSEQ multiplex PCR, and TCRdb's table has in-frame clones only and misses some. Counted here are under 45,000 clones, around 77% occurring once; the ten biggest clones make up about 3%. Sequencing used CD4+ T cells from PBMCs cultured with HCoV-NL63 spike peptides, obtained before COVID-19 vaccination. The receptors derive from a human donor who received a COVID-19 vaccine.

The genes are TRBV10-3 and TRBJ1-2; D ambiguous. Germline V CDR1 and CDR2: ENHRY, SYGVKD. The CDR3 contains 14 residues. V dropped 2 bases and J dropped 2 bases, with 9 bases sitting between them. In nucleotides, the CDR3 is TGTGCCATCAGTGAGGCCGAAAGGAACTATGGCTACACCTTC. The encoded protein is CAISEAERNYGYTF.

The CDR3 DNA reads as TGCGCCAGCAGTTTAGGGACAGAATTTGAAAAACTGTTTTTT. Translated: CASSLGTEFEKLFF. The chain joins TRBV5-1 to TRBJ1-4; 7 nucleotides align to TRBD1. The CDR3 has 14 amino acids. Germline-derived CDR1 and CDR2 are SGHRS and YFSETQ. After removal of 5 bases from V and 7 bases from J, the junction contained 8 bases not matched to a gene.

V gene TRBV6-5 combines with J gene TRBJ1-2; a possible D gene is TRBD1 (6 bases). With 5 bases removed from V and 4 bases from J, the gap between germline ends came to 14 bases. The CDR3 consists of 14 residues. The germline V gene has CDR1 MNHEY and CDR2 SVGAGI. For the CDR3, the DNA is TGTGCCAGCAGTCTCTCGGACAGACTCTATGGCTACACCTTC. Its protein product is CASSLSDRLYGYTF.

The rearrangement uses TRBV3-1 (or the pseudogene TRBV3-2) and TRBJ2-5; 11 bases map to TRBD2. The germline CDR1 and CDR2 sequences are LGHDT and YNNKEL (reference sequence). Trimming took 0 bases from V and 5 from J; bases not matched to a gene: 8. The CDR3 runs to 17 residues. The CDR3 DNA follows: TGTGCCAGCAGCCAAGATATAATAGCGGGGGGGTCGGAGACCCAGTACTTC. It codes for CASSQDIIAGGSETQYF.

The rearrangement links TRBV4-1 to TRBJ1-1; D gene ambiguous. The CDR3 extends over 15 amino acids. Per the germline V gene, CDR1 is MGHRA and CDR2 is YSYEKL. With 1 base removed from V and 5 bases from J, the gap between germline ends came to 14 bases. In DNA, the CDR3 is TGCGCCAGCAGCCAAGTCGGCAGGCAAAAGACTGAAGCTTTCTTT. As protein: CASSQVGRQKTEAFF.

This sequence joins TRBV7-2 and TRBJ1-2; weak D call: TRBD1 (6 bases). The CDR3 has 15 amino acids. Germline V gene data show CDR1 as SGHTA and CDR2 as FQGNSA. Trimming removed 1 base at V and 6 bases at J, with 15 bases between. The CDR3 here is CASSLGPNREDGYTF. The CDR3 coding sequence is TGTGCCAGCAGCTTAGGCCCTAACAGGGAGGATGGCTACACCTTC.

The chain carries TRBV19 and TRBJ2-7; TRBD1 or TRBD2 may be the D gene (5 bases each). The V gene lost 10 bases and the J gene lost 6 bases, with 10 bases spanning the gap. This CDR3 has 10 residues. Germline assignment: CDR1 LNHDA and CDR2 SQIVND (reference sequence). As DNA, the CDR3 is TGTGCCACCAGGGACGGCGAGCAGTACGTC. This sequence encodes CATRDGEQYV.